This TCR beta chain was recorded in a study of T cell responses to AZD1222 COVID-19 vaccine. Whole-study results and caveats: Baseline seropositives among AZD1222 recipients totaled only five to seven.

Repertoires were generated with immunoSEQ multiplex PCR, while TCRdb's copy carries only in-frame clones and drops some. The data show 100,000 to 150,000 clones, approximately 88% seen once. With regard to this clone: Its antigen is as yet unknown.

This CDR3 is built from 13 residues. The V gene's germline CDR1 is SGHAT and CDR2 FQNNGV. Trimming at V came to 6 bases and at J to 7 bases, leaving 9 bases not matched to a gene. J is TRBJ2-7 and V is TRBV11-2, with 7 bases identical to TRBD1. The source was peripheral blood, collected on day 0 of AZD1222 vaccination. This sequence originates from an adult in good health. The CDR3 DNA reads TGTGCCAGCAGACCTACAGGGGCGGAAGAGCAGTACTTC. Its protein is CASRPTGAEEQYF.